The next 10 T cell receptor beta chains were all read from a single sample in a study of CD8 T cells in ankylosing spondylitis. Using its own MiXCR run on the 5' RACE reads, TCRdb lists one record per CDR3 protein. The data contain fewer than 25,000 distinct CDR3 sequences, over 10% of them seen just once; the ten biggest clones take up under 40%. The sample taken for sequencing was blood. These receptors came from a male donor with ankylosing spondylitis or in good health (not recorded which).

About this clonotype itself: A read error is possible here, since a much larger clone lies one base away. V usage is TRBV3-1 and J usage is TRBJ2-1; D is unresolved. Germline assignment: CDR1 LGHDT and CDR2 YNNKEL (reference sequence). The CDR3 is made up of 12 amino acids. With 5 bases removed from V and 9 bases from J, the gap between germline ends came to 11 bases. DNA of the CDR3: TGTGCCAGCAGCAATCAGCTAATTGAGCAGTTCTTC. This codes for CASSNQLIEQFF.

The V gene is TRBV12-3 or TRBV12-4, the J gene TRBJ2-1; a weak D match, TRBD2 (6 bases). V lost 5 bases to trimming and J lost 4 bases, with 15 bases between them. This CDR3 has 15 residues. The CDR3 spells CASSPLRGPYNEQFF. The CDR3 nucleotides are TGTGCCAGCAGTCCTTTGCGGGGACCGTACAATGAGCAGTTCTTC.

The sample holds many counts of this clonotype. The J gene is TRBJ2-1, the V gene TRBV12-3 or TRBV12-4; weak D call: TRBD2 (5 bases). V lost 5 bases and J 3 bases, leaving 17 bases between the germline ends. The CDR3 runs to 16 residues. The CDR3 loop reads CASSTPLGRHYNEQFF. CDR3 DNA sequence: TGTGCCAGCAGTACCCCCCTGGGGAGACACTACAATGAGCAGTTCTTC.

The table lists this clonotype with a few counts. The rearrangement uses TRBV12-3 or TRBV12-4 and TRBJ2-2; maybe TRBD2 (5 bases). V gave up 6 bases and J gave up 0 bases, with 14 bases separating them. This CDR3 has 16 residues. CDR3 nucleotide sequence: TGTGCCAGCAGCCCAACGAGGGTCGCGAACACCGGGGAGCTGTTTTTT. Translating gives CASSPTRVANTGELFF.

The sample holds many counts of this clonotype. The chain is built from TRBV7-2 and TRBJ2-2; D call uncertain. The CDR3 consists of 14 residues. The germline gives CDR1 SGHTA, CDR2 FQGNSA. The V end lost 2 bases, the J end lost 4 bases, and 8 bases lay between the germline ends. The CDR3 DNA is TGTGCCAGCAGCTTACTACTCACCACCGGGGAGCTGTTTTTT. Its protein is CASSLLLTTGELFF.

The J gene is TRBJ1-5, the V gene TRBV5-4; 7 bases agree with TRBD1. This CDR3 is 17 amino acids long. J was trimmed by 0 bases and V by 0 bases; bases with no gene match: 6. Looked up from germline, CDR1 is SGHNT and CDR2 is YYREEE (reference sequence). CDR3 region: CASSLGLGQLSNQPQHF. In DNA, the CDR3 is TGTGCCAGCAGCTTGGGACTGGGACAGCTTAGCAATCAGCCCCAGCATTTT.

The chain combines TRBV30 with TRBJ1-1; no clear D gene. The CDR3 extends over 13 amino acids. Germline lookup yields CDR1 GTSNPN and CDR2 SVGIG (reference sequence). V was cut by 0 bases and J by 1 base, with 6 bases left in between. The CDR3 DNA follows: TGTGCCTGGAGTGTACTCCGGAACACTGAAGCTTTCTTT. Translated, it gives CAWSVLRNTEAFF.

This clonotype was seen ten or more times. The rearrangement uses TRBV14 and TRBJ2-1; D uncertain. The CDR3 covers 15 residues. V gave up 0 bases and J gave up 6 bases, with 12 bases separating them. In germline, CDR1 is SGHDN, CDR2 FVKESK. CDR3: CASSQEASRINEQFF. For the CDR3, the DNA is TGTGCCAGCAGCCAAGAGGCCAGCCGGATCAATGAGCAGTTCTTC.

The CDR3 region has the DNA TGCAGTGCTTACCGTCCCGGACTAGCAGGCACAGATACGCAGTATTTT. This gives the protein CSAYRPGLAGTDTQYF. The chain has TRBV20-1 and TRBJ2-3; 8 nucleotides align to TRBD2. Germline V gene lookup returns CDR1 DFQATT and CDR2 SNEGSKA (reference sequence). J gave up 1 base and V 5 bases, and 11 bases lay outside the gene matches. The CDR3 consists of 16 residues.

This clonotype showed up many times. The V call is TRBV4-1, the J call TRBJ1-1; TRBD1 might be the D (5 bases). V shed 4 bases and J shed 1 base, with 16 bases lying between them. This CDR3 has 16 amino acids. Germline V gene lookup returns CDR1 MGHRA and CDR2 YSYEKL. CDR3 residues: CASSPLRGDGNTEAFF. DNA for the CDR3: TGCGCCAGCAGCCCCCTCCGCGGGGACGGGAACACTGAAGCTTTCTTT.